These 9 T cell receptor beta chains were sequenced from one sample in a study of metastatic and nonmetastatic thyroid tumors. TCRdb re-called clones from the PCR reads using MiXCR. The sample records about 39,000 clones, approximately 20% being singletons. Prior to thyroid surgery, none of the patients had received any treatment. Sequences were obtained from blood. These receptors originate from a female donor with papillary thyroid cancer or a benign thyroid nodule (not recorded which). Some clones in this sample may be carry-over from other donors' samples.

V and J are TRBV20-1 and TRBJ1-5; 9 bases match TRBD1. After removal of 0 bases from V and 5 bases from J, the junction contained 8 bases not matched to a gene. The germline V gene encodes CDR1 DFQATT and CDR2 SNEGSKA (reference sequence). The CDR3 is 16 amino acids. The CDR3 DNA sequence: TGCAGTGCTAGAGATTATAGGACAGGGGTTTATCAGCCCCAGCATTTT. This translates into CSARDYRTGVYQPQHF.

This clone was counted ten times or more. The genes are TRBV12-3 or TRBV12-4 and TRBJ1-2, with 7 bases identical to TRBD1. The trim removed 2 bases at V and 3 bases at J, leaving 3 bases unmatched. The CDR3 consists of 14 residues. DNA for the CDR3: TGTGCCAGCAGTTTACAGACAGGGTACTATGGCTACACCTTC. Protein: CASSLQTGYYGYTF.

V gene TRBV4-1 combines with J gene TRBJ2-7; 12 bases agree with TRBD1. Germline V lookup: CDR1 MGHRA, CDR2 YSYEKL. The V gene end was trimmed by 4 bases and the J gene end by 4 bases; junction bases not matched to a gene: 5. This CDR3 contains 15 residues. The DNA of the CDR3 is TGCGCCAGCAGCCTGGGGACAGGGGGCAGGTACGAGCAGTACTTC. This translates into CASSLGTGGRYEQYF.

V and J are TRBV4-1 and TRBJ1-6, with D tentatively TRBD1 (5 bases). Per germline, CDR1 MGHRA and CDR2 YSYEKL. The CDR3 has 14 amino acids. Trimming removed 1 base at V and 8 bases at J, with 9 bases between. CDR3 nucleotide sequence: TGCGCCAGCAGCCAAGTGACAGTGGATTCACCCCTCCACTTT. It yields the protein CASSQVTVDSPLHF.

This clone was seen at least ten times. J is TRBJ2-2 and V is TRBV27; D unclear. In germline, CDR1 is MNHEY, CDR2 SMNVEV (reference sequence). V was cut by 6 bases and J by 0 bases, with 14 bases left in between. CDR3 size: 16 residues. The CDR3, as DNA: TGTGCCAGCAGCCTTTCTCCCAGAACGAACACCGGGGAGCTGTTTTTT. Translated, it gives CASSLSPRTNTGELFF.

This clone was observed many times. The V gene is TRBV11-2, the J gene TRBJ1-4; 7 bases are a match to TRBD1. CDR1 and CDR2 (germline): SGHAT, FQNNGV. This CDR3 has 18 amino acids. The J segment lost 4 bases and the V segment lost 5 bases, leaving 16 bases of the junction unmatched. CDR3 region: CASSSLKGASVGNEKLFF. The CDR3 DNA sequence: TGTGCCAGCAGCAGCTTAAAGGGGGCCTCCGTTGGTAATGAAAAACTGTTTTTT.

The rearrangement uses TRBV6-1 and TRBJ2-2; 9 nucleotides match TRBD2. J gave up 9 bases and V 4 bases, and 9 bases lay outside the gene matches. The germline V gene encodes CDR1 MNHNS and CDR2 SASEGT. The CDR3 runs to 15 residues. CDR3 region: CASSVDSGRFRELFF. The CDR3 bases are TGTGCCAGCAGTGTTGATAGCGGGAGATTCCGGGAGCTGTTTTTT.

There are many counts of this clone. The rearrangement links TRBV5-1 to TRBJ2-1, with D perhaps assigned TRBD1 or TRBD2 (6 bases each). Germline CDR1 reads SGHRS; CDR2 reads YFSETQ. The CDR3 is made up of 17 amino acids. Trimming removed 0 bases from V and 7 bases from J, with 20 bases in between. CDR3 DNA sequence: TGCGCCAGCAGCTTGGAAACCCCGGGGGCGCTTGGGAATGAGCAGTTCTTC. This encodes CASSLETPGALGNEQFF.

In its sample, this clone was seen many times. CDR3 sequence reads: CASSQGLARKSSYEQYF. CDR3 bases: TGTGCCAGCAGCCAAGGACTAGCGCGGAAGAGCTCCTACGAGCAGTACTTC. V usage is TRBV4-2 and J usage is TRBJ2-7; the match to TRBD2 covers 8 bases. Germline loops: CDR1 LGHNA, CDR2 YNFKEQ. Trimming removed 1 base from V and 0 bases from J; junction bases left unmatched: 8. This CDR3 is 17 amino acids long.